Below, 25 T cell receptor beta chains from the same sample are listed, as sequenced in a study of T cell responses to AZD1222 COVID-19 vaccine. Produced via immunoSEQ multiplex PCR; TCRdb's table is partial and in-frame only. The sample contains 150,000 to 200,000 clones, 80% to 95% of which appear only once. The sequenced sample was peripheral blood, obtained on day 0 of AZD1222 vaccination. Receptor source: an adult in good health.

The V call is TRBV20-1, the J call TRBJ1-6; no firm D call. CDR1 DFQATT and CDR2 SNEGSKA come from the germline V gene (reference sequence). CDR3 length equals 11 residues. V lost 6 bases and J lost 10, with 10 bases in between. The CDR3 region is CSAILDSPLHF. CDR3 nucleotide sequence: TGCAGTGCGATTTTAGACTCACCCCTCCACTTT.

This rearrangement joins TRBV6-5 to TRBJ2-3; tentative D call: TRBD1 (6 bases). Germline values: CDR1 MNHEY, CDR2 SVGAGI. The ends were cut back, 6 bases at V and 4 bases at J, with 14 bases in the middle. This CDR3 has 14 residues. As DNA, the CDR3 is TGTGCCAGCAGCCCGGACAGCCGAGCAGATACGCAGTATTTT. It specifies CASSPDSRADTQYF.

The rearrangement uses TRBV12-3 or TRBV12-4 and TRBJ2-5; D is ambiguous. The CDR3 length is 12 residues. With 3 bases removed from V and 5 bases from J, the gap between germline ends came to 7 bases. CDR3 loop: CASSFPGETQYF. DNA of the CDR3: TGTGCCAGCAGTTTTCCGGGTGAGACCCAGTACTTC.

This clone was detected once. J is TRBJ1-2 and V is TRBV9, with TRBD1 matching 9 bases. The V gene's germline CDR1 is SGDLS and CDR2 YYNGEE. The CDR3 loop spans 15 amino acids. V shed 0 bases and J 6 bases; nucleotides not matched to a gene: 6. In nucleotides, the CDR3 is TGTGCCAGCAGCGTAGGTCGACAGGGGGTGGATGGCTACACCTTC. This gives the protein CASSVGRQGVDGYTF.

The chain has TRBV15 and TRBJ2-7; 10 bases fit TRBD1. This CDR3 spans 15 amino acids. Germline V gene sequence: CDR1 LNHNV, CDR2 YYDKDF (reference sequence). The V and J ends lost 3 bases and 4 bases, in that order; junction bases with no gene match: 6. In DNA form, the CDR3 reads TGTGCCACCAGCAGGCTGACAGGGGGCGGGTACGAGCAGTACTTC. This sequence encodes CATSRLTGGGYEQYF.

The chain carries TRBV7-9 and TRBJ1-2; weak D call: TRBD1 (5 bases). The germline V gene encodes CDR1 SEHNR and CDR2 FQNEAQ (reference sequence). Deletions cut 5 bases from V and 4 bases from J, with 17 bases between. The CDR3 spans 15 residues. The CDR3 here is CASSQKAWGVYGYTF. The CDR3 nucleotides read TGTGCCAGCAGCCAAAAGGCGTGGGGGGTCTATGGCTACACCTTC.

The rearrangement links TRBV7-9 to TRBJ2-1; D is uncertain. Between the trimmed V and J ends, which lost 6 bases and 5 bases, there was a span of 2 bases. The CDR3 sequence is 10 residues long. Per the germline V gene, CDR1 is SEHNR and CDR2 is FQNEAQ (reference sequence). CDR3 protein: CASRDNEQFF. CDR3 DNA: TGTGCCAGCAGGGACAATGAGCAGTTCTTC. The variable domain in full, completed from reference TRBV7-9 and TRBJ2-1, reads DTGVSQNPRHKITKRGQNVTFRCDPISEHNRLYWYRQTLGQGPEFLTYFQNEAQLEKSRLLSDRFSAERPKGSFSTLEIQRTEQGDSAMYLCASRDNEQFFGPGTRLTVL.

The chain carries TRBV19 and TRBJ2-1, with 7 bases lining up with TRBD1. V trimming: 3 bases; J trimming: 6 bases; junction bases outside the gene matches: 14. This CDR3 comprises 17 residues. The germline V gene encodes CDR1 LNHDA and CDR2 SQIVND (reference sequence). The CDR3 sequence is CASSIPSRGRRINEQFF. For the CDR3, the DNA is TGTGCCAGTAGTATCCCTTCGAGGGGGCGCAGGATCAATGAGCAGTTCTTC.

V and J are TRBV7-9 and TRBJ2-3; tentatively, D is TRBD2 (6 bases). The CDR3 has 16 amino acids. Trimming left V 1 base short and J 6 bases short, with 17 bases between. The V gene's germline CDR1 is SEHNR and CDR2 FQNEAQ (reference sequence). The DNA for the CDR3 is TGTGCCAGCAGCTTAGGATGGGACTTTGGGGTCGATACGCAGTATTTT. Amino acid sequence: CASSLGWDFGVDTQYF.

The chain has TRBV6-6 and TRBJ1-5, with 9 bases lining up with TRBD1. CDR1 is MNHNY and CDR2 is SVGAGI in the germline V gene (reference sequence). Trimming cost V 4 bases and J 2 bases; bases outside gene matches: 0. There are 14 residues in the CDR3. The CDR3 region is CASSWTGGNQPQHF. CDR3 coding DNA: TGTGCCAGCAGTTGGACAGGGGGCAATCAGCCCCAGCATTTT.

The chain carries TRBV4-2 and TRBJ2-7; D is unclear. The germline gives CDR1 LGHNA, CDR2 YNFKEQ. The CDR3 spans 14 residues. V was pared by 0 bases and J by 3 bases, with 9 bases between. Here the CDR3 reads CASSQDKPSYEQYF. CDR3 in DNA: TGTGCCAGCAGCCAAGATAAACCCAGCTACGAGCAGTACTTC.

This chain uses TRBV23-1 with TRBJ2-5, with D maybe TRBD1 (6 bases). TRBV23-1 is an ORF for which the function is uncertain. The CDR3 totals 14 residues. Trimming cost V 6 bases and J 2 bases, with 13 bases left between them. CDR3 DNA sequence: TGCGCCAGCAGCACCCGGACAGCGCAAGAGACCCAGTACTTC. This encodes CASSTRTAQETQYF.

The CDR3 is CASSSQGDTIYF. CDR3 bases: TGTGCCAGCAGTTCCCAGGGGGACACCATATATTTT. The chain carries TRBV28 and TRBJ1-3, with 7 bases aligning to TRBD1. This CDR3 has 12 residues. Germline V CDR1 and CDR2: MDHEN, SYDVKM. Trimming cost V 4 bases and J 8 bases; bases outside gene matches: 2.

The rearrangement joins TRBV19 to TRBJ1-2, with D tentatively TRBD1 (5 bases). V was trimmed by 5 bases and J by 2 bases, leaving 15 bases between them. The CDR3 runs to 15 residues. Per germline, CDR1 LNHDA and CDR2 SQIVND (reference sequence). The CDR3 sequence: CASSPGTVSNYGYTF. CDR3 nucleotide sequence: TGTGCCAGTAGTCCTGGGACGGTGAGCAACTATGGCTACACCTTC.

The CDR3 DNA reads TGTGCCAGCAGCCTGTTGACAGTTAGCACAGATACGCAGTATTTT. It codes for CASSLLTVSTDTQYF. The rearrangement joins TRBV7-6 to TRBJ2-3; possibly TRBD1 for D (5 bases). The CDR3 has 15 amino acids. Trimming removed 5 bases at V and 0 bases at J, with 12 bases between. Looked up from germline, CDR1 is SGHVS and CDR2 is FNYEAQ.

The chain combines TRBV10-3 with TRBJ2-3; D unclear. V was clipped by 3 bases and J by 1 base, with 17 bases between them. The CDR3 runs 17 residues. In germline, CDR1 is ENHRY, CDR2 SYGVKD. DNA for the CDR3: TGTGCCATCAGTGATGCTGTACGACCGGCTGGCACAGATACGCAGTATTTT. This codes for CAISDAVRPAGTDTQYF.

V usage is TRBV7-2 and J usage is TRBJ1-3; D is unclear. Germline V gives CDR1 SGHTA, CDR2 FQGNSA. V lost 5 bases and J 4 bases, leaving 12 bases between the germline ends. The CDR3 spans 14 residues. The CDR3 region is CASSPGYVGNTIYF. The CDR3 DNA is TGTGCCAGCAGCCCCGGTTATGTGGGAAACACCATATATTTT.

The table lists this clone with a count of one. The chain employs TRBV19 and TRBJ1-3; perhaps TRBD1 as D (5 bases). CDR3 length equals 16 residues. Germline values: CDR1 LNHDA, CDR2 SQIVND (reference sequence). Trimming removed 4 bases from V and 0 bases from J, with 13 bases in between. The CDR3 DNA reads TGTGCCAGTAGTAAGCCGGGACGTCCCTCTGGAAACACCATATATTTT. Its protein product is CASSKPGRPSGNTIYF. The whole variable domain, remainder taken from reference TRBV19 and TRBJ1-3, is DGGITQSPKYLFRKEGQNVTLSCEQNLNHDAMYWYRQDPGQGLRLIYYSQIVNDFQKGDIAEGYSVSREKKESFPLTVTSAQKNPTAFYLCASSKPGRPSGNTIYFGEGSWLTVV.

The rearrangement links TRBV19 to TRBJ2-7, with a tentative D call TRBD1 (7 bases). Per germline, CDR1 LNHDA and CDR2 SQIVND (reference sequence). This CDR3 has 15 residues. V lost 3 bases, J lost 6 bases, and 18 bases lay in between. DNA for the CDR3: TGTGCCAGTAGTATTGGGCGGGGACAGACCTCCGAGCAGTACTTC. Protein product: CASSIGRGQTSEQYF.

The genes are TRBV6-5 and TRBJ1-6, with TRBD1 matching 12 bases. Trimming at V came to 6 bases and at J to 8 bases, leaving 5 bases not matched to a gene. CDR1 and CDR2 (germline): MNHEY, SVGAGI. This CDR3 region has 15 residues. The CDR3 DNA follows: TGTGCCAGCAGGGGGACAGGGGGCGTTTATTCACCCCTCCACTTT. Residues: CASRGTGGVYSPLHF.

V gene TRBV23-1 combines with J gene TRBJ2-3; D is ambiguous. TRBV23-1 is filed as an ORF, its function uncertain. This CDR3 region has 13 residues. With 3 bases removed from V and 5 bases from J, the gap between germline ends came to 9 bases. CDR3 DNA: TGCGCCAGCAGTCATCCGACAAAAGATACGCAGTATTTT. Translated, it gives CASSHPTKDTQYF.

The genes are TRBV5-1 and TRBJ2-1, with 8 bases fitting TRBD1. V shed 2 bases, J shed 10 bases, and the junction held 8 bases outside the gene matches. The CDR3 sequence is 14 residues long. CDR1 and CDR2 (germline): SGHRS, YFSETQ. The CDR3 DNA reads TGCGCCAGCAGCTTTTCACAGGGGGTGCGGGAGCAGTTCTTC. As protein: CASSFSQGVREQFF.

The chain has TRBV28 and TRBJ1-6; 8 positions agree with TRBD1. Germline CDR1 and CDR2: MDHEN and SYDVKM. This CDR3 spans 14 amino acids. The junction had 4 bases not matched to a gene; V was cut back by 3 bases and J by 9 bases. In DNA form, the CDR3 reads TGTGCCAGCAGTTTTGGACAGGGTTTTTCACCCCTCCACTTT. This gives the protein CASSFGQGFSPLHF.

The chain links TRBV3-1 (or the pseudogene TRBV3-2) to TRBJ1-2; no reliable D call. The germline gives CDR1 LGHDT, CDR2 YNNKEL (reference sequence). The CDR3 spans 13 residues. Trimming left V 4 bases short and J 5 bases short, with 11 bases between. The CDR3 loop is CASSPSSGYGYTF. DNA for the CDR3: TGTGCCAGCAGCCCTTCCTCTGGATATGGCTACACCTTC.

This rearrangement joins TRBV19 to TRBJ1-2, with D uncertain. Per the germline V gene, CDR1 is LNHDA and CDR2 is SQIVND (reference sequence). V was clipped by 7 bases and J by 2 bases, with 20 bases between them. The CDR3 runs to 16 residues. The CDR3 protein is CASTPLSDSPNYGYTF. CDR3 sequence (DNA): TGTGCCAGTACCCCCCTCTCAGACTCACCGAACTATGGCTACACCTTC.